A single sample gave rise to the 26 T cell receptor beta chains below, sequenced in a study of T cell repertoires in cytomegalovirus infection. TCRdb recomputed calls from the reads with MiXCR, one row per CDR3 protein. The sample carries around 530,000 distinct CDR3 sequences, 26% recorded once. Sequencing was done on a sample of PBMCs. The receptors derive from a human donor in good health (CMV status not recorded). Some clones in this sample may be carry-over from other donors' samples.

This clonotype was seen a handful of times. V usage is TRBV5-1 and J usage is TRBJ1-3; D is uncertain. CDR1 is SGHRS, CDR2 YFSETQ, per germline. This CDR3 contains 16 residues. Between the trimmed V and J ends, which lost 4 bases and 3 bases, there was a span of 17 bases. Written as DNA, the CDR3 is TGCGCCAGCAGCCTCGACTACGGGTATAGTGGAAACACCATATATTTT. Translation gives CASSLDYGYSGNTIYF.

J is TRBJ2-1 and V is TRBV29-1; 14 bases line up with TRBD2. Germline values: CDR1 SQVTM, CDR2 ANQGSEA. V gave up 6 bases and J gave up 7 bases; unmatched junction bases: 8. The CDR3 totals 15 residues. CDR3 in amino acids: CSVGGLAGVLNEQFF. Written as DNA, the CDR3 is TGCAGCGTGGGGGGACTAGCGGGAGTCTTGAATGAGCAGTTCTTC.

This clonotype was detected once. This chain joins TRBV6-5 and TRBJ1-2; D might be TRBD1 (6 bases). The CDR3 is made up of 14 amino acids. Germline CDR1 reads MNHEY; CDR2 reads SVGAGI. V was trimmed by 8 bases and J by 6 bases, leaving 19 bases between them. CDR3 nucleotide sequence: TGTGCCAGCCGGGAGGGGGTAAGGGGCCATGGCTACACCTTC. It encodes CASREGVRGHGYTF.

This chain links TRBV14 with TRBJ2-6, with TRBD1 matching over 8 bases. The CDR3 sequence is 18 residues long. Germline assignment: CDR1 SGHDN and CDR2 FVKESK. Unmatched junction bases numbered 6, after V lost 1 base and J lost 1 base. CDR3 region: CASSQVGQGVSGANVLTF. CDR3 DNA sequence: TGTGCCAGCAGCCAAGTCGGACAGGGAGTTTCTGGGGCCAACGTCCTGACTTTC.

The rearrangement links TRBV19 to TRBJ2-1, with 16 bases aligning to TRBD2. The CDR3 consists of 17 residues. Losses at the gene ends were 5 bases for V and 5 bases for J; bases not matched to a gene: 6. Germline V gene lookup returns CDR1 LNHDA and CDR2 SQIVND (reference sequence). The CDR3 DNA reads TGTGCCAGTAGTTTAGGGACTAGCGGGAGGGCCGACAATGAGCAGTTCTTC. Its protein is CASSLGTSGRADNEQFF. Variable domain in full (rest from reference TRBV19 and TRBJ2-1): DGGITQSPKYLFRKEGQNVTLSCEQNLNHDAMYWYRQDPGQGLRLIYYSQIVNDFQKGDIAEGYSVSREKKESFPLTVTSAQKNPTAFYLCASSLGTSGRADNEQFFGPGTRLTVL.

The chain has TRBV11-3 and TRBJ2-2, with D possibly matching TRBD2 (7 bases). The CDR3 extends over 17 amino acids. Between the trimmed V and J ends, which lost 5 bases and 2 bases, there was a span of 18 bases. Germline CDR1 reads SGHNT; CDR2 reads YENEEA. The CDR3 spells CASSLRGGGFNTGELFF. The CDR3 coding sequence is TGTGCCAGCAGCCTCCGAGGGGGGGGTTTTAACACCGGGGAGCTGTTTTTT.

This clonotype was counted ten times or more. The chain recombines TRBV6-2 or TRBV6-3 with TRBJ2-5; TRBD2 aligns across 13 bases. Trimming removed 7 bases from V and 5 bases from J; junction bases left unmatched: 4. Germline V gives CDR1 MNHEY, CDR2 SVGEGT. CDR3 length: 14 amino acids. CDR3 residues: CASKGTSGIETQYF. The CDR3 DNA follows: TGTGCCAGCAAGGGGACTAGCGGGATTGAGACCCAGTACTTC.

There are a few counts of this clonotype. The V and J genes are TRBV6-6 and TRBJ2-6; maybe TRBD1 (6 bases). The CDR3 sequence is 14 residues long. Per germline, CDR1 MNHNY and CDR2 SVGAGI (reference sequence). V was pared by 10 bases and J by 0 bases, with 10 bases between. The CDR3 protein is CATGQTSGANVLTF. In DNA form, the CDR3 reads TGTGCCACTGGACAGACCTCTGGGGCCAACGTCCTGACTTTC.

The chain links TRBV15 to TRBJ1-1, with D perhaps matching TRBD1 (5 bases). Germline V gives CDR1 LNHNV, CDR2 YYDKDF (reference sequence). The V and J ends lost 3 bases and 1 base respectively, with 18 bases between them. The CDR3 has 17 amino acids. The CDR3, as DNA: TGTGCCACCAGCAGTGGAGGGGCCGGGATTTCGAACACTGAAGCTTTCTTT. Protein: CATSSGGAGISNTEAFF.

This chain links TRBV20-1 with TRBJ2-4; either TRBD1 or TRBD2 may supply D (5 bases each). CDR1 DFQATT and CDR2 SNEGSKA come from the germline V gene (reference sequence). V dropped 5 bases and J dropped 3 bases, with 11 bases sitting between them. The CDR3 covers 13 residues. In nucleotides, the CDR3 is TGCAGTGCTGGGGACGGCTACAAAAACATTCAGTACTTC. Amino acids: CSAGDGYKNIQYF.

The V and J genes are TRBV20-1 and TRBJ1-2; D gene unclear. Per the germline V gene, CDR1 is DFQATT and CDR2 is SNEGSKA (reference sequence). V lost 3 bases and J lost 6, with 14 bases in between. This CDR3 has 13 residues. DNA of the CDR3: TGCAGTGCTAGTGTATCGGAAACTAATGGCTACACCTTC. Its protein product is CSASVSETNGYTF.

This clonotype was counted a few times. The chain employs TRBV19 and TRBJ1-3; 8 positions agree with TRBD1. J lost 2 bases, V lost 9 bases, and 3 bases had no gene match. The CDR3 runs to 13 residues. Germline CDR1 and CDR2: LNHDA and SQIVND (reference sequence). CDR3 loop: CASTQGAGNTIYF. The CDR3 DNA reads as TGTGCCAGCACACAGGGGGCTGGAAACACCATATATTTT.

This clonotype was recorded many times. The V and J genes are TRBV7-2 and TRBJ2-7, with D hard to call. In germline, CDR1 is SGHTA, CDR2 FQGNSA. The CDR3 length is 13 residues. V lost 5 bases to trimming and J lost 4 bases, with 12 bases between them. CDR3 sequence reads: CASSPEANYEQYV. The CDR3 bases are TGTGCCAGCAGCCCCGAGGCGAATTACGAGCAGTACGTC.

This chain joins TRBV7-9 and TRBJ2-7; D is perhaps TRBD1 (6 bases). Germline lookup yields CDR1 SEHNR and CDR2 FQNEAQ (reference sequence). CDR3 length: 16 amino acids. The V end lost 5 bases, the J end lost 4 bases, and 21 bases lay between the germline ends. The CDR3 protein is CASSPAQGRGVYEQYF. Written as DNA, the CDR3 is TGTGCCAGCAGCCCCGCTCAGGGCAGGGGTGTTTACGAGCAGTACTTC.

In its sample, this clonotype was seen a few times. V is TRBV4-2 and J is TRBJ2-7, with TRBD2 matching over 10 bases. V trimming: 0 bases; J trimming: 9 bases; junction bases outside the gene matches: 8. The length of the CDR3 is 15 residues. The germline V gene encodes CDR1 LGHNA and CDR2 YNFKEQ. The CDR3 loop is CASSQDMVAGGLQYF. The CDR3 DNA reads TGTGCCAGCAGCCAAGATATGGTAGCGGGAGGTTTGCAGTACTTC.

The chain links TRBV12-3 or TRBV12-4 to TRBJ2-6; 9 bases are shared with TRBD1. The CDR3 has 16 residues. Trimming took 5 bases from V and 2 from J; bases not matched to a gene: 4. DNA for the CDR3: TGTGCCAGCAGTGCACAGGGGGCGGCTGGGGCCAACGTCCTGACTTTC. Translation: CASSAQGAAGANVLTF.

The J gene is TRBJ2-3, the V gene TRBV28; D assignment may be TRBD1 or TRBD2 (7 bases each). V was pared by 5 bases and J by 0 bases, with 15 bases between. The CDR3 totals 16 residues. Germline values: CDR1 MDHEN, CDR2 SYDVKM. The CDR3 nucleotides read TGTGCCAGCAGTCCGCGAGCGGGACAGAGCACAGATACGCAGTATTTT. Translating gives CASSPRAGQSTDTQYF.

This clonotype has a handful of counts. The CDR3 loop reads CASSLALLAGTGEQYF. The CDR3 region has the DNA TGTGCCAGCAGCTTAGCGCTACTAGCGGGTACTGGTGAGCAGTACTTC. The J gene is TRBJ2-7, the V gene TRBV7-2; 9 nucleotides line up with TRBD2. Germline assignment: CDR1 SGHTA and CDR2 FQGNSA. J gave up 7 bases and V 0 bases, and 10 bases lay outside the gene matches. The CDR3 runs 16 residues.

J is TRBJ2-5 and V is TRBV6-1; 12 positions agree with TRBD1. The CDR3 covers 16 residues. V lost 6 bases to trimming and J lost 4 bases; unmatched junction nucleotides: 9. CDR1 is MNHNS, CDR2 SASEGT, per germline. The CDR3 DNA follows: TGTGCCAGCAGGCGTACCGGGACAGGGGGCGTAGAGACCCAGTACTTC. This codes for CASRRTGTGGVETQYF.

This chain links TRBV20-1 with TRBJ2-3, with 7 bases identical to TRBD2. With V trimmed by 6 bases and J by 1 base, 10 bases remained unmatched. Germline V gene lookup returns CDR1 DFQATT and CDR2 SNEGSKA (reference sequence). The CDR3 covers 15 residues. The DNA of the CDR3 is TGCAGTGCAATAACTAGCGCCTTCCGCACAGATACGCAGTATTTT. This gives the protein CSAITSAFRTDTQYF.

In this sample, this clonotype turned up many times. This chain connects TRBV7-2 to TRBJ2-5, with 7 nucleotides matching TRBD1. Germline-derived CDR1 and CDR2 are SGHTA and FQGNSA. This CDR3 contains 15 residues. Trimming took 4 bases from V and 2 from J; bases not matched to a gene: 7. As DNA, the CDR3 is TGTGCCAGCAGCTCTTGGAGACAGGGACAAGAGACCCAGTACTTC. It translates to CASSSWRQGQETQYF.

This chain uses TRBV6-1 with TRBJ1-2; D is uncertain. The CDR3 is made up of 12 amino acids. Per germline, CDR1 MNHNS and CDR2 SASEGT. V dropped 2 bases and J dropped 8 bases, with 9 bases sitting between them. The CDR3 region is CASSEPVRGYTF. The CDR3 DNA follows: TGTGCCAGCAGTGAACCAGTCAGGGGCTACACCTTC.

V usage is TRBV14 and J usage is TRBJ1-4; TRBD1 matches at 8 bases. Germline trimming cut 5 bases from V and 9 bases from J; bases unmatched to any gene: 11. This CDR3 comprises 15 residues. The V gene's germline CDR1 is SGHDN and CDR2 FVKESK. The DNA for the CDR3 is TGTGCCAGCAGCTTCCGGACAGGGTCCTTTCAAAAACTGTTTTTT. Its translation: CASSFRTGSFQKLFF. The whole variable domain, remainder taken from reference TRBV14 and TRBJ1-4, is EAGVTQFPSHSVIEKGQTVTLRCDPISGHDNLYWYRRVMGKEIKFLLHFVKESKQDESGMPNNRFLAERTGGTYSTLKVQPAELEDSGVYFCASSFRTGSFQKLFFGSGTQLSVL.

DNA of the CDR3: TGTGCCAGCAGTTTCCTACAGGGGCAAGAGACCCAGTACTTC. This encodes CASSFLQGQETQYF. The V gene is TRBV6-1, the J gene TRBJ2-5; TRBD1 aligns across 7 bases. The CDR3 has 14 residues. V gave up 5 bases and J gave up 2 bases; unmatched junction bases: 5. Germline-derived CDR1 and CDR2 are MNHNS and SASEGT.

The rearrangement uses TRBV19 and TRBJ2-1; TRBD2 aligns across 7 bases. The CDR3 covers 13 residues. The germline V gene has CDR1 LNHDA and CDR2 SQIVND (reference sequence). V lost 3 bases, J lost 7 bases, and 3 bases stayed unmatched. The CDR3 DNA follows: TGTGCCAGTAGTATCGAAGCGGGGAATGAGCAGTTCTTC. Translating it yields CASSIEAGNEQFF.

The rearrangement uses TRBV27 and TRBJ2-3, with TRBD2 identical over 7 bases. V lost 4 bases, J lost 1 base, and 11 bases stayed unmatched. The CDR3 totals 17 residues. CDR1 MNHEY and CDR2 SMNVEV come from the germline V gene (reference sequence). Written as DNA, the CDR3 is TGTGCCAGCAGTTCAGGAAGCTGGGAGGGCGGCACAGATACGCAGTATTTT. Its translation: CASSSGSWEGGTDTQYF.